The 10 T cell receptor beta chains listed next were all sequenced from one sample in a study of T cells expressing NK-cell markers. TCRdb reanalyzed the 5' RACE reads and collapses them to one entry per CDR3 protein, without DNA. The table lists about 160,000 distinct CDR3 sequences. The specimen sequenced was blood T cells: a sorted CD56 or NKG2C T cell subset, CD4+ or CD8+ T cells, or bulk PBMC T cells (not recorded which). All receptors come from a man aged 18-70 years in good health.

The chain couples TRBV4-1 to TRBJ2-2; TCRdb designates TRBD2, a call that cannot be tested without DNA. Germline CDR1 is MGHRA and CDR2 is YSYEKL. The CDR3 length is 16 residues. The CDR3 loop reads CASSQKSGGNTGELFF.

The chain is built from TRBV6-1 and TRBJ1-5; TCRdb's D gene call, TRBD1, goes unchecked for lack of DNA. Germline assignment: CDR1 MNHNS and CDR2 SASEGT. The CDR3 spans 16 residues. The CDR3 loop is CASSATQQGANQPQHF.

V is TRBV4-1 and J is TRBJ2-7. Per germline, CDR1 MGHRA and CDR2 YSYEKL. The CDR3 runs to 14 residues. CDR3: CASRASPNSYEQYF.

The gene calls are TRBV27 and TRBJ2-3; the D call from TCRdb, TRBD2, cannot be confirmed without DNA. CDR1 and CDR2 (germline): MNHEY, SMNVEV (reference sequence). The CDR3 totals 14 residues. This CDR3 reads CASSPLAGGDTQYF.

The chain links TRBV7-9 to TRBJ2-7; the TCRdb D gene call, TRBD1, has no DNA to confirm it. Germline values: CDR1 SEHNR, CDR2 FQNEAQ (reference sequence). The CDR3 covers 16 residues. CDR3 protein: CASSIIQPGPIYEQYF.

The chain uses TRBV12-3 or TRBV12-4 and TRBJ1-2. There are 13 residues in the CDR3. CDR3: CASSDLSMGGYTF.

The gene calls are TRBV12-3 or TRBV12-4 and TRBJ1-1. The CDR3 is 15 amino acids. CDR3 amino acids: CASSLDGAVNTEAFF.

V gene TRBV13 combines with J gene TRBJ1-5; TCRdb designates TRBD1, a call that cannot be tested without DNA. The CDR3 runs 14 residues. CDR1 PRHDT and CDR2 FYEKMQ come from the germline V gene (reference sequence). CDR3 sequence: CASSLGGTRQPQHF. Drawing the rest from reference TRBV13 and TRBJ1-5, the complete variable domain is AAGVIQSPRHLIKEKRETATLKCYPIPRHDTVYWYQQGPGQDPQFLISFYEKMQSDKGSIPDRFSAQQFSDYHSELNMSSLELGDSALYFCASSLGGTRQPQHFGDGTRLSIL.

CDR3: CSARDQAGGENTGELFF. This chain connects TRBV20-1 to TRBJ2-2; TCRdb's D gene call, TRBD2, goes unchecked for lack of DNA. Per germline, CDR1 DFQATT and CDR2 SNEGSKA (reference sequence). This CDR3 has 17 amino acids.

The CDR3 spells CASSPIDRDEQFF. The chain combines TRBV27 with TRBJ2-1; with no DNA, the TCRdb D assignment of TRBD1 cannot be verified. The CDR3 length is 13 residues. Germline CDR1 MNHEY, CDR2 SMNVEV (reference sequence).